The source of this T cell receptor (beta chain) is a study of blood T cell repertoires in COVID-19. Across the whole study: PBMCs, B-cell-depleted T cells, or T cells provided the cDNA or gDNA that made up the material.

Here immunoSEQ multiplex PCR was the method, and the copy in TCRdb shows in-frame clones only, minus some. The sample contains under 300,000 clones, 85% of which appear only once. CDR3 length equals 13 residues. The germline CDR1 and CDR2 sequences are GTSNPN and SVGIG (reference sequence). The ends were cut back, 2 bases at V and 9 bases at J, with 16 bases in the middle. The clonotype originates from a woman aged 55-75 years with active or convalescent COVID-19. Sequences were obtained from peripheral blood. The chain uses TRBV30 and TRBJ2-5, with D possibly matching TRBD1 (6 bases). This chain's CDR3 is CAWSRTDTGAQYF. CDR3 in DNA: TGTGCCTGGAGTCGGACAGACACCGGGGCCCAGTACTTC.